The source of this T cell receptor (beta chain) is a study of blood T cell repertoires in COVID-19. J lost 4 bases, V lost 6 bases, and 5 bases had no gene match. This CDR3 comprises 13 residues. Here immunoSEQ multiplex PCR was the method, and the copy in TCRdb shows in-frame clones only, minus some. The table shows approximately 260,000 clones, with approximately 89% occurring only once. This clone was recorded once. Sequencing was performed on peripheral blood. The source of this sequence is a woman aged 70-85 years with COVID-19, enrolled during active disease. The V gene is TRBV12-3 or TRBV12-4, the J gene TRBJ1-2, with 7 bases lining up with TRBD1. CDR3 sequence (DNA): TGTGCCAGCAGACCCACAGGGGTCTATGGCTACACCTTC. Translation gives CASRPTGVYGYTF.